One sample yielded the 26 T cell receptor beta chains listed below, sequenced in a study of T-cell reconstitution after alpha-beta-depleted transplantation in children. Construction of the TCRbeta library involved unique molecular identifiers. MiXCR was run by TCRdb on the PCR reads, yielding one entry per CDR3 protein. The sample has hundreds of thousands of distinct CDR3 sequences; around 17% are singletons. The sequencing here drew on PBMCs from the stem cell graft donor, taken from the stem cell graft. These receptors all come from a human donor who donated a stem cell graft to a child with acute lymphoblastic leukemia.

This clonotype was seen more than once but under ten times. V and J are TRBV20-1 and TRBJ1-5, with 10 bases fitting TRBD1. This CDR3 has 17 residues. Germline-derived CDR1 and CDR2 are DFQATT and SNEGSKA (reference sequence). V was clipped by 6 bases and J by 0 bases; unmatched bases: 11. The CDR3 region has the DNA TGCAGTGCAGAAGGGACAGGGGATGGGTATAGCAATCAGCCCCAGCATTTT. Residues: CSAEGTGDGYSNQPQHF.

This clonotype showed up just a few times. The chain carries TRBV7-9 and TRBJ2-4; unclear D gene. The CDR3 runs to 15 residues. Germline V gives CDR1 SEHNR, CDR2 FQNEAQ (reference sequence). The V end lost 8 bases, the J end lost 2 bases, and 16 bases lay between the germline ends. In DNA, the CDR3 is TGTGCCAGCGTGGACCTTCAAGGGACCAAAAACATTCAGTACTTC. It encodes CASVDLQGTKNIQYF.

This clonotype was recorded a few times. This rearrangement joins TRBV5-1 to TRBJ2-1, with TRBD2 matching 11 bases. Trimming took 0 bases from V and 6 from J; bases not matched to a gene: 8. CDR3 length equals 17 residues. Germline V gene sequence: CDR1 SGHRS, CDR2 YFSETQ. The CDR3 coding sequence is TGCGCCAGCAGCTTGGCACTAGCGGGGGCAGGGCCCAATGAGCAGTTCTTC. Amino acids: CASSLALAGAGPNEQFF.

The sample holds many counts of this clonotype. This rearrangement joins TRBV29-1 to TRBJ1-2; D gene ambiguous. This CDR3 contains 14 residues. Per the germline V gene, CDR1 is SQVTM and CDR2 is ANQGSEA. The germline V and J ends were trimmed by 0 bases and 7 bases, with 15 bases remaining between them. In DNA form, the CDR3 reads TGCAGCGTTGAAGATGGGCCAGCCCAGGCTGGCTACACCTTC. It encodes CSVEDGPAQAGYTF.

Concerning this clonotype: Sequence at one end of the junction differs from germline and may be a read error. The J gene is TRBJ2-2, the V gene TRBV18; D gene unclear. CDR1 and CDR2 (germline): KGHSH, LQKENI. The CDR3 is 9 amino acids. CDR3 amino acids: CASSPPTLF. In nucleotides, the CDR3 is TGTGCCAGCTCACCACCGACCCTTTTT. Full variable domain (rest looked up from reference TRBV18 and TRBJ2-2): NAGVMQNPRHLVRRRGQEARLRCSPMKGHSHVYWYRQLPEEGLKFMVYLQKENIIDESGMPKERFSAEFPKEGPSILRIQQVVRGDSAAYFCASSPPTLFGEGSRLTVL.

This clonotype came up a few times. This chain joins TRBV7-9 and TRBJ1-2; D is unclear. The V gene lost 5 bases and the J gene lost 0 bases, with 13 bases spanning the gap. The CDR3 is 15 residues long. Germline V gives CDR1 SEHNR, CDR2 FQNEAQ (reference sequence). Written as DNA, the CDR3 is TGTGCCAGCAGCCCAAGGACCGGATCTAACTATGGCTACACCTTC. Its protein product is CASSPRTGSNYGYTF.

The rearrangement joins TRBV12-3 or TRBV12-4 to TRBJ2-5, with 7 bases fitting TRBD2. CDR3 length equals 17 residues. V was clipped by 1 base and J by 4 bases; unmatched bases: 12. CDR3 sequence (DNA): TGTGCCAGCAGTTTAGAGTGGCGGGAGACGTTTATAGAGACCCAGTACTTC. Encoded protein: CASSLEWRETFIETQYF.

CDR3 sequence (DNA): TGCAGTGCAACGACTAGACCTGAGCAGTTCTTC. It specifies CSATTRPEQFF. The chain couples TRBV20-1 to TRBJ2-1, with TRBD2 as a possible D gene (6 bases). The ends were cut back, 6 bases at V and 9 bases at J, with 12 bases in the middle. The CDR3 runs to 11 residues. Germline CDR1 DFQATT, CDR2 SNEGSKA (reference sequence).

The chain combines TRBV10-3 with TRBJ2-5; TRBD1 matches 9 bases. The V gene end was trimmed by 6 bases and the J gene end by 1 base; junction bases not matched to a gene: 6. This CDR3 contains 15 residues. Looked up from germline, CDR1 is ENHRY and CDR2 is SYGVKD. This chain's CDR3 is CAIRDNRGLQETQYF. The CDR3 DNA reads TGTGCCATCAGGGATAACAGGGGGCTCCAAGAGACCCAGTACTTC.

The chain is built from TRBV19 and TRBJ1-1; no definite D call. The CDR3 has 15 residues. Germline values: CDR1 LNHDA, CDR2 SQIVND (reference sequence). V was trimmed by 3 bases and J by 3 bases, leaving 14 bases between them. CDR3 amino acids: CASSIPGQVDTEAFF. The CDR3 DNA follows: TGTGCCAGTAGTATCCCCGGGCAAGTGGACACTGAAGCTTTCTTT.

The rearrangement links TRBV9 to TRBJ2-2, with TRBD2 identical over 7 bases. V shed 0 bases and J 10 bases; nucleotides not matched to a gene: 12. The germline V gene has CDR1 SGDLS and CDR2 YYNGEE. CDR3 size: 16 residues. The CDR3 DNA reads TGTGCCAGCAGCGTAGGAGTAGGTCGGGGGGAGGAGGAGCTGTTTTTT. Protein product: CASSVGVGRGEEELFF.

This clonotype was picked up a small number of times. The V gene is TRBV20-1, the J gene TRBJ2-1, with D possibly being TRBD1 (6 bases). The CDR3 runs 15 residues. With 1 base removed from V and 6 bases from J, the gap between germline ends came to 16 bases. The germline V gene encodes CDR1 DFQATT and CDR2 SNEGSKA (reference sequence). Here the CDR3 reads CSARVFAGDSNEQFF. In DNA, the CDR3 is TGCAGTGCTAGAGTATTCGCAGGGGATTCCAATGAGCAGTTCTTC.

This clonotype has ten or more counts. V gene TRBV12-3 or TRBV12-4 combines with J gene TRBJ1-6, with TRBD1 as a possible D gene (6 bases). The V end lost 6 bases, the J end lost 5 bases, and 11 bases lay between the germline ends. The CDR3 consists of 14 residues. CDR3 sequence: CASRSGTNNSPLHF. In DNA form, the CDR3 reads TGTGCCAGCAGGTCCGGGACAAATAATTCACCCCTCCACTTT.

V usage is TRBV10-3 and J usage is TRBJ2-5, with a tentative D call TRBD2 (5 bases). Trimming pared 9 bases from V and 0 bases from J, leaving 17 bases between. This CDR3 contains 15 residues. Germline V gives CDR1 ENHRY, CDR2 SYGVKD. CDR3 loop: CAISRETPHQETQYF. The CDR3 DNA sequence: TGTGCCATAAGCCGGGAAACACCTCACCAAGAGACCCAGTACTTC.

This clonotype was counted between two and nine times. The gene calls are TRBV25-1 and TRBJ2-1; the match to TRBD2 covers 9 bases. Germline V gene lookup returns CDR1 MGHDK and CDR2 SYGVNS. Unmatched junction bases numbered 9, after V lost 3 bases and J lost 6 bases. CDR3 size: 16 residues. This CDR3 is CASSETSGPPGNEQFF. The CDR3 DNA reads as TGTGCCAGCAGTGAGACTAGCGGTCCTCCTGGCAATGAGCAGTTCTTC.

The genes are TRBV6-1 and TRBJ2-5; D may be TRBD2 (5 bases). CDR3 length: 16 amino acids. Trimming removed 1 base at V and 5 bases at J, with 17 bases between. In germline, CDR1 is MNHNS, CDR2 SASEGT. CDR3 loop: CASSEVGMKSRETQYF. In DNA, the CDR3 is TGTGCCAGCAGTGAAGTCGGGATGAAATCACGTGAGACCCAGTACTTC.

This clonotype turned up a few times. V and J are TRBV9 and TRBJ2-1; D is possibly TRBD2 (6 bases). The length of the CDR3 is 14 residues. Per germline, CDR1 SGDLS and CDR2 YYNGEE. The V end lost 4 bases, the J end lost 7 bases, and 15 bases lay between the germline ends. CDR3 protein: CASSPWGVGNEQFF. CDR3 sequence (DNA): TGTGCCAGCAGCCCTTGGGGGGTGGGGAATGAGCAGTTCTTC. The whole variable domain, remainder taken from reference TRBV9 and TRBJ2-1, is DSGVTQTPKHLITATGQRVTLRCSPRSGDLSVYWYQQSLDQGLQFLIQYYNGEERAKGNILERFSAQQFPDLHSELNLSSLELGDSALYFCASSPWGVGNEQFFGPGTRLTVL.

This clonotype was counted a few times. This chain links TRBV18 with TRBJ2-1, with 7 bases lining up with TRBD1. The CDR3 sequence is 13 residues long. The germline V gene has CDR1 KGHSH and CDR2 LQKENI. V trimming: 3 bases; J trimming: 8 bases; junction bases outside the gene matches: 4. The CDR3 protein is CASSPFTGDEQFF. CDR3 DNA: TGTGCCAGCTCACCGTTCACAGGGGATGAGCAGTTCTTC.

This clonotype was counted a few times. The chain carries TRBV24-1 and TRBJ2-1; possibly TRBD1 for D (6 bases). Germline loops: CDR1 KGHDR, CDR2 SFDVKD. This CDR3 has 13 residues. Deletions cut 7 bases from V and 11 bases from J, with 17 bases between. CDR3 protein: CATSGQRPFKQFF. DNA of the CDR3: TGTGCCACCAGCGGACAGCGCCCTTTTAAGCAGTTCTTC.

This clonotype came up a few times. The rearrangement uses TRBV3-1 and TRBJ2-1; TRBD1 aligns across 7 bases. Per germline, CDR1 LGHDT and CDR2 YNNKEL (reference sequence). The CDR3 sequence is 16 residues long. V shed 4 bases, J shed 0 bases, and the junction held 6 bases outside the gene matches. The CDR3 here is CASSLMRQGSYNEQFF. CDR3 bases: TGTGCCAGCAGCCTAATGCGACAGGGCTCCTACAATGAGCAGTTCTTC.

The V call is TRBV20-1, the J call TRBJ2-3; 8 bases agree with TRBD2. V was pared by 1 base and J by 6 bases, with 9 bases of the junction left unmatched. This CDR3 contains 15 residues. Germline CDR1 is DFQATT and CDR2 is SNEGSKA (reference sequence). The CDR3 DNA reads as TGCAGTGCTAGAGCGGGAGGGCCAACTTACGATACGCAGTATTTT. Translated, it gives CSARAGGPTYDTQYF.

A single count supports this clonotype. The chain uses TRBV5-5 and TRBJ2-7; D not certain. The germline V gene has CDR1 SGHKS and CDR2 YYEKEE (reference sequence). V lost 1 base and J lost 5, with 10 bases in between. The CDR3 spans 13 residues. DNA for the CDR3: TGTGCCAGCAGCTTGTATTGGGTCGACGAGCAGTACTTC. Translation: CASSLYWVDEQYF.

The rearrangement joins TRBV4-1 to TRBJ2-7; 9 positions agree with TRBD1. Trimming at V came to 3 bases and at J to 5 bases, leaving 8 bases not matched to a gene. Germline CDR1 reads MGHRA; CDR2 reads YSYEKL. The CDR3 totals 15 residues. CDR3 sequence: CASSHLQGARNEQYF. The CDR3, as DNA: TGCGCCAGCAGCCACTTACAGGGGGCGCGTAACGAGCAGTACTTC.

The CDR3 loop is CASLDRGKTEAFF. The CDR3 DNA reads TGTGCCAGTCTAGACAGGGGAAAGACTGAAGCTTTCTTT. This chain connects TRBV19 to TRBJ1-1; 8 bases fit TRBD1. The CDR3 contains 13 residues. Germline assignment: CDR1 LNHDA and CDR2 SQIVND (reference sequence). V shed 8 bases and J 5 bases; nucleotides not matched to a gene: 7. The whole variable domain, filled in from reference TRBV19 and TRBJ1-1, reads DGGITQSPKYLFRKEGQNVTLSCEQNLNHDAMYWYRQDPGQGLRLIYYSQIVNDFQKGDIAEGYSVSREKKESFPLTVTSAQKNPTAFYLCASLDRGKTEAFFGQGTRLTVV.

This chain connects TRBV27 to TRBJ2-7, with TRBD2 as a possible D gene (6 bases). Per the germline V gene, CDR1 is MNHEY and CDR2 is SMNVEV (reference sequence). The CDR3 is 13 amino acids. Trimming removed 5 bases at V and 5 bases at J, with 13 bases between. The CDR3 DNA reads TGTGCCAGCAGTCCGGGGACTGGGCACGAGCAGTACTTC. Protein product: CASSPGTGHEQYF.

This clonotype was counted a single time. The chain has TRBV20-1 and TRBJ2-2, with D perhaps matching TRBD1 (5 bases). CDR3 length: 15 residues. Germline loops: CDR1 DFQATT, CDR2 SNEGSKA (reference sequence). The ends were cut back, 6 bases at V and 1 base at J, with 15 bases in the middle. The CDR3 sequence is CSARVQGQNTGELFF. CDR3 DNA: TGCAGTGCCCGGGTGCAGGGCCAGAACACCGGGGAGCTGTTTTTT.